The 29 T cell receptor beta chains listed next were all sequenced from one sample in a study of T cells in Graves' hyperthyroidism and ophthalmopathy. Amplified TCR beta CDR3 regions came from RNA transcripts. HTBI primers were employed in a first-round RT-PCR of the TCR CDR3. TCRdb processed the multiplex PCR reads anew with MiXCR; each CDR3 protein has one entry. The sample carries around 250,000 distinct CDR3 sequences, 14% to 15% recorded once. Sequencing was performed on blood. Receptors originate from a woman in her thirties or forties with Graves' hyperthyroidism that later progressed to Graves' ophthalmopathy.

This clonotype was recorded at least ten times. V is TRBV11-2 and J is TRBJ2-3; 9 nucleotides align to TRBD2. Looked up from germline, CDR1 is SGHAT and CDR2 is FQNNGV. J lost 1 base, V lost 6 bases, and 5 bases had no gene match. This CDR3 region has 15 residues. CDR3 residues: CASRFVAGGTDTQYF. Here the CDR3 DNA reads TGTGCCAGCAGGTTTGTAGCGGGAGGCACAGATACGCAGTATTTT.

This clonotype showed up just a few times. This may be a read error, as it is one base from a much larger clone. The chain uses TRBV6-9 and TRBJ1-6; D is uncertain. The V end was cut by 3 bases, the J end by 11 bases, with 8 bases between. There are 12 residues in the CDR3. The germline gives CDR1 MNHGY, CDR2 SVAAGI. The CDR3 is CASSYIGPPLHF. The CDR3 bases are TGTGCCAGCAGTTACATAGGGCCACCCCTCCACTTT.

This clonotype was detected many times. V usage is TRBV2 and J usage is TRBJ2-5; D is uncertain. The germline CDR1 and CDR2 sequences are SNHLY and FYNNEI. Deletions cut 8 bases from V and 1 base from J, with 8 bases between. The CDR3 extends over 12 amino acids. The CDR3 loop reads CASGQIQETQYF. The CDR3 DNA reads TGTGCCAGCGGGCAGATCCAAGAGACCCAGTACTTC.

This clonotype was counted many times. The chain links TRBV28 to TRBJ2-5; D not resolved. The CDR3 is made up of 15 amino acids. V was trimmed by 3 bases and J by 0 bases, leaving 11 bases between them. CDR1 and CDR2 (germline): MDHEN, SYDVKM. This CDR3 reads CASSFRRIYQETQYF. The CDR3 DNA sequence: TGTGCCAGCAGTTTTCGGCGGATTTACCAAGAGACCCAGTACTTC.

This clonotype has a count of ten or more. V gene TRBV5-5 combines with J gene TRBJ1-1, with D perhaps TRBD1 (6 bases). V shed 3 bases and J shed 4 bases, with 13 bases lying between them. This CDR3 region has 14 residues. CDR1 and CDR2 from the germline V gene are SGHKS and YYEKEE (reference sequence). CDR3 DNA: TGTGCCAGCAGCTCCGGTGAAGGGGGCACTGAAGCTTTCTTT. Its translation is CASSSGEGGTEAFF.

CDR3 DNA: TGTGCCAGCAGCTTATGGCAGGGGTCGGGAGAGGCGCAGTACTTC. It yields the protein CASSLWQGSGEAQYF. The V call is TRBV11-2, the J call TRBJ2-5, with D perhaps TRBD1 or TRBD2 (6 bases each). From germline, CDR1 is SGHAT and CDR2 FQNNGV. The CDR3 sequence is 15 residues long. Trimming removed 2 bases at V and 11 bases at J, with 21 bases between.

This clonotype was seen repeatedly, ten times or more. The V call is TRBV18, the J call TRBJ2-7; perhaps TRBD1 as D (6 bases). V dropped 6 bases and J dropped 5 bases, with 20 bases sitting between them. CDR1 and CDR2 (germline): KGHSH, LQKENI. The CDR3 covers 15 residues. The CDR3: CASSPNEQGPHEQYF. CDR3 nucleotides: TGTGCCAGCTCCCCGAACGAACAGGGACCCCACGAGCAGTACTTC.

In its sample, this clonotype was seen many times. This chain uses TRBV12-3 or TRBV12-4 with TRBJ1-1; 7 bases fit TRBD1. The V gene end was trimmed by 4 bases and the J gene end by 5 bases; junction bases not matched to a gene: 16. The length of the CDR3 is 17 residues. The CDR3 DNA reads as TGTGCCAGCAGTTCTTCCTCCCCCAGCAGGGGGAGGACTGAAGCTTTCTTT. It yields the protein CASSSSSPSRGRTEAFF.

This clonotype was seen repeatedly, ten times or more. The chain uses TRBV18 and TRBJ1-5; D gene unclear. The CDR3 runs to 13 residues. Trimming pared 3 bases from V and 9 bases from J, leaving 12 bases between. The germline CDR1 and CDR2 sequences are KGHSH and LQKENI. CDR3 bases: TGTGCCAGCTCACCCGACTCGGGTCGGCCCCAGCATTTT. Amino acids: CASSPDSGRPQHF.

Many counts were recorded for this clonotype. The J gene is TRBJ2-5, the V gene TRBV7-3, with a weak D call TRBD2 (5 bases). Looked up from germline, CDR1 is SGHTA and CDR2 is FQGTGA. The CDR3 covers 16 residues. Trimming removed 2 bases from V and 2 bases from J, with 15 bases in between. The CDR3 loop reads CASSLEGSRVQETQYF. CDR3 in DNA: TGTGCCAGCAGCTTAGAGGGTAGTCGGGTACAAGAGACCCAGTACTTC.

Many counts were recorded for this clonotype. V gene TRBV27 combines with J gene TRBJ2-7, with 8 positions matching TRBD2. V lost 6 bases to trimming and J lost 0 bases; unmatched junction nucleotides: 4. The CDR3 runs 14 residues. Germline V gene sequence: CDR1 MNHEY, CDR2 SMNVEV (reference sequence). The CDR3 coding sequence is TGTGCCAGCAGACTGAGCGGGAGCTCCTACGAGCAGTACTTC. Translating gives CASRLSGSSYEQYF.

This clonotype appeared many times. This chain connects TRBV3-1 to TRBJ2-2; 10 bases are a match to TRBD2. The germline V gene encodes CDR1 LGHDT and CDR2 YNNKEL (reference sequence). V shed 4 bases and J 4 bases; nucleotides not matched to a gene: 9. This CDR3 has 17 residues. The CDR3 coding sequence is TGTGCCAGCAGCCCAGGCCCACTAGCGGGAACCACCGGGGAGCTGTTTTTT. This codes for CASSPGPLAGTTGELFF.

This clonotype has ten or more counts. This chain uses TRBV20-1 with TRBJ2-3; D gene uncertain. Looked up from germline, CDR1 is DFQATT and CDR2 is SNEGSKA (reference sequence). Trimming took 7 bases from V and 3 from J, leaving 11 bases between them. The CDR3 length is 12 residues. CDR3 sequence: CSEGGLTDTQYF. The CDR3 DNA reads TGCAGTGAGGGCGGTTTAACAGATACGCAGTATTTT.

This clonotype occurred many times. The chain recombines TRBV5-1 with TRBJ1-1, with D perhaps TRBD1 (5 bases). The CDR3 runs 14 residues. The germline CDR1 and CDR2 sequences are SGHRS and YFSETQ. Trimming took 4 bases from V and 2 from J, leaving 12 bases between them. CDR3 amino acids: CASSPDILNTEAFF. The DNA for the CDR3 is TGCGCCAGCAGCCCGGACATTCTAAACACTGAAGCTTTCTTT.

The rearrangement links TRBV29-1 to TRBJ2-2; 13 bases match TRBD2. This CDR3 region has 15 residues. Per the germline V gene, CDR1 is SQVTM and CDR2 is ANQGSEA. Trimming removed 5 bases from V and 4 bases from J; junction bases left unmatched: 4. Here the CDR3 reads CSVRLAGGSTGELFF. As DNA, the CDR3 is TGCAGCGTTAGACTAGCGGGAGGTAGCACCGGGGAGCTGTTTTTT.

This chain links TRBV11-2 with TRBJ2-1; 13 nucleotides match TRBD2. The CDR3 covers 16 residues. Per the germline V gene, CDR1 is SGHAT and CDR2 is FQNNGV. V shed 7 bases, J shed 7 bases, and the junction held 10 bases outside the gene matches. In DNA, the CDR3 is TGTGCCAGCACCGCATCATCGGGACTAGCGGGAAATGAGCAGTTCTTC. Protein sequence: CASTASSGLAGNEQFF.

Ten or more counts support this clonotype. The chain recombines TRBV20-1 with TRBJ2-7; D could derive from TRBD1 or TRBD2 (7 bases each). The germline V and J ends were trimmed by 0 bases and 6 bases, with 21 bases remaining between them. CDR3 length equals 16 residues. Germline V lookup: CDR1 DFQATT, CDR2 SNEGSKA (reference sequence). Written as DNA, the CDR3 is TGCAGTGCTAGAGATCAGCGGGACAGTCTCGAGGGCGAGCAGTACTTC. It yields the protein CSARDQRDSLEGEQYF.

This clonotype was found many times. CDR3 in amino acids: CASSYGVQGSNEQYF. The CDR3 DNA reads TGCGCCAGCAGCTATGGGGTACAGGGGAGCAACGAGCAGTACTTC. The chain is built from TRBV5-1 and TRBJ2-7; 7 nucleotides align to TRBD1. CDR3 length equals 15 residues. The J segment lost 5 bases and the V segment lost 3 bases, leaving 11 bases of the junction unmatched. Germline CDR1 and CDR2: SGHRS and YFSETQ.

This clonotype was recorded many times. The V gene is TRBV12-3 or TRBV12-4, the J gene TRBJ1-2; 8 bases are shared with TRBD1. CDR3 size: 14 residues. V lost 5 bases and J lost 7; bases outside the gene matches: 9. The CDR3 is CASSPRDRSIGYTF. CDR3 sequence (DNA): TGTGCCAGCAGTCCCCGGGACAGGTCAATTGGCTACACCTTC.

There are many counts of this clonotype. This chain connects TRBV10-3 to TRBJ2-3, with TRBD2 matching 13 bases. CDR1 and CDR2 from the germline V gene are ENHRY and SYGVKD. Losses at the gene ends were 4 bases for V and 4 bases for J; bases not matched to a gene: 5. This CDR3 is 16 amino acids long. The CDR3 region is CAISVGLAGAPDTQYF. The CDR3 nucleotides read TGTGCCATCAGTGTAGGACTAGCGGGAGCGCCAGATACGCAGTATTTT.

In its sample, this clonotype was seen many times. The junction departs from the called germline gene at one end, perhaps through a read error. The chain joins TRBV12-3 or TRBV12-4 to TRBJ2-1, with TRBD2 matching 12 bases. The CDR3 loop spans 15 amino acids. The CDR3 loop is CASSWTSGAYNEQFF. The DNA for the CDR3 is TGCGCCAGCAGCTGGACTAGCGGGGCTTACAATGAGCAGTTCTTC.

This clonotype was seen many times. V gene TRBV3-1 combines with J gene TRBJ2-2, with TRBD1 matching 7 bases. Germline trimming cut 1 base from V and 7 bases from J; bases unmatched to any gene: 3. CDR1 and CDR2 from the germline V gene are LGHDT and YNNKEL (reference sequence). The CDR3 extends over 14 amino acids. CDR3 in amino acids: CASSQGTGDGELFF. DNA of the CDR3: TGTGCCAGCAGCCAAGGGACAGGCGACGGGGAGCTGTTTTTT.

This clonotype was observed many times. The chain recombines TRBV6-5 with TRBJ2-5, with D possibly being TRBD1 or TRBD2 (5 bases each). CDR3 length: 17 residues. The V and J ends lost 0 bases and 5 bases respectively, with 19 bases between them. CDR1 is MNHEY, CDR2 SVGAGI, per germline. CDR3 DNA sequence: TGTGCCAGCAGTTACTCAGTATGGGGGAGAGGAAGGGAGACCCAGTACTTC. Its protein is CASSYSVWGRGRETQYF.

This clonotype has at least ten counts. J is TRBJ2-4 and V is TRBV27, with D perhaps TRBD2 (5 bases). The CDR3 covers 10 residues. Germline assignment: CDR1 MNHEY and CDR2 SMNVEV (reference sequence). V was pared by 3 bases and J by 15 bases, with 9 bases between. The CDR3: CASSFGERYF. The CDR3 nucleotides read TGTGCCAGCAGTTTCGGGGAGAGGTACTTC.

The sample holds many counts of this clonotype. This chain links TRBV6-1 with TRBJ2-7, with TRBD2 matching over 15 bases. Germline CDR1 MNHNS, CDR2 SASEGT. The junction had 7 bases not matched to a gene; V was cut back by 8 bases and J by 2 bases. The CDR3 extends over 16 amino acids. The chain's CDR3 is CASGGTSGRRTYEQYF. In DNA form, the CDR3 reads TGTGCCAGCGGGGGGACTAGCGGGAGGAGGACCTACGAGCAGTACTTC.

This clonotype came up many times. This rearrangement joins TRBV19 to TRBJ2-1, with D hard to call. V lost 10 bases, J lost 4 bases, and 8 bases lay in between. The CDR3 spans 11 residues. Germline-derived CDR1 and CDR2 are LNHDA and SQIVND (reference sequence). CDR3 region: CATKGYNEQFF. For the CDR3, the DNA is TGTGCCACCAAAGGGTACAATGAGCAGTTCTTC.

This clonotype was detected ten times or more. The CDR3 DNA sequence: TGTGCCAGCAGGCCGGGACAGGGAAGTTCACCCCTCCACTTT. It yields the protein CASRPGQGSSPLHF. This chain joins TRBV12-3 or TRBV12-4 and TRBJ1-6; 9 nucleotides match TRBD1. CDR3 length: 14 residues. V lost 6 bases to trimming and J lost 9 bases; unmatched junction nucleotides: 6.

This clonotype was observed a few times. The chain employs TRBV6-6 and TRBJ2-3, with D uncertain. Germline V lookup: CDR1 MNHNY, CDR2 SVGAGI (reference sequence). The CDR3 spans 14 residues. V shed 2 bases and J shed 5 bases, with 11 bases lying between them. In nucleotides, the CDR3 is TGTGCCAGCAGTTACGCTGCCCCTAGAGATACGCAGTATTTT. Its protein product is CASSYAAPRDTQYF.

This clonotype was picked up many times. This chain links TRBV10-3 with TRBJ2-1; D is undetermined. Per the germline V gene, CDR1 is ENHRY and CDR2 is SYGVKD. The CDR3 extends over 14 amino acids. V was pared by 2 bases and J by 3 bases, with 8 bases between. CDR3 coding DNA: TGTGCCATCAGTGAGGGGCCAATCTACAATGAGCAGTTCTTC. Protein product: CAISEGPIYNEQFF.